Sequencing of this T cell receptor (beta chain) was carried out in a study of regulatory T cells in long-lasting Graves disease. The CDR3 totals 19 residues. The junction had 10 bases not matched to a gene; V was cut back by 0 bases and J by 2 bases. The V gene's germline CDR1 is SGHAT and CDR2 FQNNGV. Described time point: newly diagnosed GD, antithyroid drugs for less than 3 months. The authors made the TCR library using RNA they extracted from PBMCs. Sequencing libraries for TCR beta were prepared with iRepertoire HTBI primers and Arm-PCR of CDR3 regions. From the multiplex PCR reads, TCRdb called clonotypes with MiXCR, one entry per CDR3 protein. The table shows approximately 400,000 distinct CDR3 sequences, with under 15% occurring only once. This clonotype was recorded a few times. These data also formed part of another study, on T cells in Graves' hyperthyroidism and ophthalmopathy.

The sequence was obtained from a woman aged 25-40 years with Graves disease. The chain couples TRBV11-2 to TRBJ2-3; 11 nucleotides line up with TRBD2. Sample: peripheral blood mononuclear cells (PBMCs), taken at new diagnosis, from a patient treated with antithyroid drugs. This chain's CDR3 is CASSLEGLAGGWITDTQYF. The CDR3 DNA follows: TGTGCCAGCAGCTTAGAGGGGCTAGCGGGAGGTTGGATCACAGATACGCAGTATTTT. Combining the CDR3 with reference TRBV11-2 and TRBJ2-3 gives the whole variable domain EAGVAQSPRYKIIEKRQSVAFWCNPISGHATLYWYQQILGQGPKLLIQFQNNGVVDDSQLPKDRFSAERLKGVDSTLKIQPAKLEDSAVYLCASSLEGLAGGWITDTQYFGPGTRLTVL.